This T cell receptor (beta chain) is from a study of T cell responses to AZD1222 COVID-19 vaccine. Study findings and constraints: Baseline seropositivity occurred in only 5 or 6 AZD1222 recipients. Spike-specific TCR breadth rose after two AZD1222 doses, and depth rose as well. Sampling captured repertoires only after the peak T cell response.

Germline values: CDR1 SGHDN, CDR2 FVKESK. CDR3 length: 14 residues. Trimming took off 4 bases at V and 2 bases at J, with 11 bases between the two ends. Repertoires were generated with immunoSEQ multiplex PCR, while TCRdb's copy carries only in-frame clones and drops some. The sample has roughly 150,000 clones; about 88% are singletons. Details on this clone: Its matching antigen is unknown.

This clonotype was obtained from an adult in good health. The source was peripheral blood, collected on day 0 of AZD1222 vaccination. V usage is TRBV14 and J usage is TRBJ1-2; D call uncertain. CDR3 nucleotide sequence: TGTGCCAGCAGCCTAGGTCCACAAAACTATGGCTACACCTTC. This sequence encodes CASSLGPQNYGYTF.